These T cell receptor beta chains were read from a single sample in a study of CD8+CD57+ T cells in acquired aplastic anemia. TCRdb analysed the reads with MiXCR anew, one entry per CDR3 protein. The sample records around 500,000 distinct CDR3 sequences, around 30% being singletons. Material for sequencing was sorted CD4+, CD8+, or CD8+CD57+ T cells (not recorded which) from PBMCs. Every receptor here comes from a human donor with aplastic anemia. Both conserved end residues are part of each CDR3. D genes are given only for firm matches. Some rows have no size entry. The others give once, few or many, or a class for an expanded clone.

D: TRBD2
J: TRBJ2-7
size: .
V: TRBV12-3/TRBV12-4
CDR3: CASSLTSGARSYEQYF
DNA: TGTGCCAGCAGCCTGACTAGCGGGGCTCGCTCCTACGAGCAGTACTTC

D: .
J: TRBJ1-2
size: .
V: TRBV10-3
CDR3: CAISEEGDGYTF
DNA: TGTGCCATCAGTGAGGAAGGGGACGGCTACACCTTC

D: TRBD1
J: TRBJ2-5
size: many
V: TRBV7-2
CDR3: CASSPQGAKETQYF
DNA: TGTGCCAGCAGCCCACAGGGGGCTAAAGAGACCCAGTACTTC

D: TRBD1
J: TRBJ1-2
size: .
V: TRBV10-3
CDR3: CAPTGTGAVLKPGYTF
DNA: TGTGCCCCGACCGGAACAGGGGCGGTCTTGAAACCTGGCTACACCTTC

D: .
J: TRBJ1-1
size: .
V: TRBV7-2
CDR3: CASSLGRSNTEAFF
DNA: TGTGCCAGCAGTCTAGGACGTTCGAACACTGAAGCTTTCTTT

D: TRBD1
J: TRBJ1-1
size: .
V: TRBV2
CDR3: CASSNRDREAEAFF
DNA: TGTGCCAGCAGTAACCGGGACAGGGAGGCTGAAGCTTTCTTT

D: .
J: TRBJ2-2
size: once
V: TRBV5-1
CDR3: CASSIGPNTGELFF
DNA: TGCGCCAGCAGCATAGGACCGAACACCGGGGAGCTGTTTTTT

D: .
J: TRBJ2-2
size: .
V: TRBV20-1
CDR3: CSARPVGRELFF
DNA: TGCAGTGCTAGACCCGTGGGGAGGGAGCTGTTTTTT

D: .
J: TRBJ2-7
size: many
V: TRBV19
CDR3: CASSSASYEQYF
DNA: TGTGCCAGTAGTTCCGCATCCTACGAGCAGTACTTC

D: TRBD2
J: TRBJ2-5
size: .
V: TRBV20-1
CDR3: CSATLAGQETQYF
DNA: TGCAGTGCTACCTTAGCGGGACAAGAGACCCAGTACTTC

D: .
J: TRBJ2-2
size: .
V: TRBV2
CDR3: CASSSGRLNTGELLF
DNA: TGTGCCAGCAGTTCAGGACGGCTGAACACCGGGGAGCTGCTTTTT

D: .
J: TRBJ2-5
size: .
V: TRBV7-8
CDR3: CASSQARAKETQYF
DNA: TGTGCCAGCAGCCAAGCCAGGGCTAAAGAGACCCAGTACTTC

D: .
J: TRBJ2-2
size: .
V: TRBV7-2
CDR3: CASSLSVAGELFF
DNA: TGTGCCAGCAGCTTATCGGTAGCGGGGGAGCTGTTTTTT

D: .
J: TRBJ1-1
size: many
V: TRBV25-1
CDR3: CASSEIWGTEAFF
DNA: TGTGCCAGCAGTGAGATCTGGGGAACTGAAGCTTTCTTT

D: .
J: TRBJ1-4
size: .
V: TRBV14
CDR3: CASKGDTTNEKLFF
DNA: TGTGCCAGCAAGGGAGATACGACTAATGAAAAACTGTTTTTT

D: .
J: TRBJ1-2
size: .
V: TRBV10-3
CDR3: CAISAHRQEANYGYTF
DNA: TGTGCCATCAGTGCCCATCGACAGGAGGCTAACTATGGCTACACCTTC

D: TRBD1
J: TRBJ1-6
size: .
V: TRBV25-1
CDR3: CASSATTGGSYNSPLHF
DNA: TGTGCCAGCAGCGCCACCACAGGGGGCTCCTATAATTCACCCCTCCACTTT

D: TRBD2
J: TRBJ2-7
size: .
V: TRBV10-3
CDR3: CAISVTSGRNEQYF
DNA: TGTGCCATCAGTGTGACTAGCGGGAGGAACGAGCAGTACTTC

D: .
J: TRBJ1-5
size: .
V: TRBV2
CDR3: CASSFLINQPQHF
DNA: TGTGCCAGCAGTTTTCTTATAAATCAGCCCCAGCATTTT

D: .
J: TRBJ1-6
size: many
V: TRBV5-1
CDR3: CASSPLPGSPLHF
DNA: TGCGCCAGCAGCCCGCTTCCGGGATCACCCCTCCACTTT

D: .
J: TRBJ2-7
size: .
V: TRBV5-8
CDR3: CASSRQGGSYEQYF
DNA: TGTGCCAGCAGCCGACAGGGAGGCTCCTACGAGCAGTACTTC

D: TRBD1
J: TRBJ2-7
size: many
V: TRBV19
CDR3: CASSPAGQGKQYF
DNA: TGTGCCAGTAGTCCGGCGGGACAGGGGAAGCAGTACTTC

D: TRBD2
J: TRBJ2-1
size: many
V: TRBV7-3
CDR3: CASSLFSAGGGEQFF
DNA: TGTGCCAGCAGCTTATTCTCAGCGGGGGGGGGTGAGCAGTTCTTC

D: .
J: TRBJ2-1
size: few
V: TRBV11-2
CDR3: CASSLEVAYNEQFF
DNA: TGTGCCAGCAGCTTAGAAGTGGCGTACAATGAGCAGTTCTTC